Below, 15 T cell receptor beta chains from the same sample are listed, as sequenced in a study of response to subunit inactivated influenza vaccine. One entry per CDR3 protein results from TCRdb running MiXCR on the RT-PCR reads. Of roughly 710,000 distinct CDR3 sequences in the sample, about 14% were seen once. Sequences were derived from PBMCs from blood, sampled around 15 days before vaccination. All receptors come from a man aged 45-65 years who received an inactivated influenza vaccine.

This clonotype showed up just a few times. This rearrangement joins TRBV6-1 to TRBJ1-1; a possible D gene is TRBD1 (6 bases). V lost 7 bases and J lost 6, with 18 bases in between. The CDR3 sequence is 14 residues long. Per germline, CDR1 MNHNS and CDR2 SASEGT. CDR3 loop: CASISPRGFPEAFF. CDR3 DNA sequence: TGTGCCAGCATCTCTCCCAGGGGTTTCCCTGAAGCTTTCTTT.

The chain joins TRBV19 to TRBJ2-7; TRBD2 aligns across 7 bases. CDR1 and CDR2 (germline): LNHDA, SQIVND (reference sequence). The CDR3 spans 14 residues. The trim removed 6 bases at V and 5 bases at J, leaving 10 bases unmatched. DNA of the CDR3: TGTGCCAGTAGCTCGCTCCGGGCGGGAGACGAGCAGTACTTC. Its translation is CASSSLRAGDEQYF.

Comments on this clonotype: Just one base apart from a much larger clone, this may be a read error. This rearrangement joins TRBV6-6 to TRBJ2-5; 8 positions agree with TRBD2. Unmatched junction bases numbered 3, after V lost 7 bases and J lost 2 bases. This CDR3 contains 13 residues. Germline V lookup: CDR1 MNHNY, CDR2 SVGAGI (reference sequence). The CDR3 region has the DNA TGTGCCAGCACCTTAGCGGGGCAAGAGACCCAGTACTTC. This encodes CASTLAGQETQYF.

This clonotype occurred a few times. This rearrangement joins TRBV29-1 to TRBJ2-1; D is unresolved. Per germline, CDR1 SQVTM and CDR2 ANQGSEA. The CDR3 covers 14 residues. V lost 7 bases, J lost 0 bases, and 13 bases lay in between. The chain's CDR3 is CSAPLPSSYNEQFF. The DNA for the CDR3 is TGCAGCGCTCCCCTCCCCAGCTCCTACAATGAGCAGTTCTTC.

The chain couples TRBV29-1 to TRBJ1-2; D unresolved. This CDR3 has 12 residues. The V and J ends lost 5 bases and 2 bases respectively, with 9 bases between them. Germline CDR1 and CDR2: SQVTM and ANQGSEA. The CDR3 protein is CSVPEINYGYTF. The CDR3 region has the DNA TGCAGCGTTCCAGAAATAAACTATGGCTACACCTTC.

In this sample, this clonotype turned up a few times. The rearrangement joins TRBV12-3 or TRBV12-4 to TRBJ2-1; 9 nucleotides align to TRBD1. The CDR3 sequence is 15 residues long. The ends lost 6 bases at V and 3 bases at J; junction bases unmatched: 6. The CDR3 region has the DNA TGTGCCAGCAGAGAGATGACAGGGGGCTACAATGAGCAGTTCTTC. Translated: CASREMTGGYNEQFF.

This clonotype has only a few counts. This chain uses TRBV6-2 or TRBV6-3 with TRBJ2-7; 8 bases line up with TRBD2. The CDR3 sequence is 14 residues long. Germline CDR1 and CDR2: MNHEY and SVGEGT. J lost 5 bases, V lost 4 bases, and 7 bases had no gene match. The CDR3, as DNA: TGTGCCAGCAGTTTTCGCGGGGGGAGAAACGAGCAGTACTTC. It is translated as CASSFRGGRNEQYF.

The chain employs TRBV6-2 or TRBV6-3 and TRBJ1-5; no firm D call. This CDR3 has 17 residues. Germline V CDR1 and CDR2: MNHEY, SVGEGT. Trimming took 6 bases from V and 0 from J, leaving 18 bases between them. CDR3 DNA: TGTGCCAGCAGCAATGACTGGAAAGCTTATAGCAATCAGCCCCAGCATTTT. It translates to CASSNDWKAYSNQPQHF.

This clonotype was seen more than once but under ten times. V is TRBV27 and J is TRBJ2-1; D uncertain. The CDR3 covers 14 residues. V was clipped by 6 bases and J by 0 bases, with 9 bases between them. The germline gives CDR1 MNHEY, CDR2 SMNVEV (reference sequence). This CDR3 is CASRGSSSYNEQFF. The CDR3 bases are TGTGCCAGCAGGGGCTCTTCCTCCTACAATGAGCAGTTCTTC.

The rearrangement joins TRBV7-6 to TRBJ2-2; D may match TRBD1 or TRBD2 (5 bases each). V lost 4 bases, J lost 5 bases, and 14 bases lay in between. In germline, CDR1 is SGHVS, CDR2 FNYEAQ. CDR3 length: 15 amino acids. For the CDR3, the DNA is TGTGCCAGCAGCTCCGAACTGGGGGTAACCGGGGAGCTGTTTTTT. Translated, it gives CASSSELGVTGELFF.

J is TRBJ1-3 and V is TRBV9; a weak D match, TRBD1 (6 bases). There are 15 residues in the CDR3. V dropped 1 base and J dropped 2 bases, with 10 bases sitting between them. The germline V gene encodes CDR1 SGDLS and CDR2 YYNGEE. DNA of the CDR3: TGTGCCAGCAGCGTATCGGCAGGGGCTGGAAACACCATATATTTT. The encoded protein is CASSVSAGAGNTIYF.

A few counts support this clonotype. This sequence joins TRBV29-1 and TRBJ1-2; 10 bases agree with TRBD1. Germline V gives CDR1 SQVTM, CDR2 ANQGSEA. Losses at the gene ends were 8 bases for V and 3 bases for J; bases not matched to a gene: 9. CDR3 length: 14 amino acids. The CDR3 DNA reads TGCAGCTGCACCGGGACAGGGGCTCACTATGGCTACACCTTC. As protein: CSCTGTGAHYGYTF.

The chain uses TRBV10-3 and TRBJ1-5; 7 bases are a match to TRBD1. Per germline, CDR1 ENHRY and CDR2 SYGVKD. This CDR3 is built from 15 residues. The CDR3 protein is CAIAGAGGGNQPQHF. CDR3 bases: TGTGCTATCGCCGGCGCAGGGGGAGGCAATCAGCCCCAGCATTTT.

The chain carries TRBV14 and TRBJ2-1; the D gene is possibly TRBD1 (7 bases). The CDR3 extends over 15 amino acids. Trimming took off 0 bases at V and 4 bases at J, with 10 bases between the two ends. From germline, CDR1 is SGHDN and CDR2 FVKESK. The CDR3 region is CASSQDQGGYNEQFF. The DNA for the CDR3 is TGTGCCAGCAGCCAAGATCAGGGGGGATACAATGAGCAGTTCTTC.

The chain has TRBV3-1 and TRBJ2-1; D call uncertain. Germline CDR1 LGHDT, CDR2 YNNKEL (reference sequence). The CDR3 sequence is 15 residues long. V gave up 5 bases and J gave up 6 bases, with 17 bases separating them. The CDR3 DNA reads as TGTGCCAGCAGCTCCCGTAGAGGCTCGGGCAATGAGCAGTTCTTC. Its translation is CASSSRRGSGNEQFF.